This record looks at one TCR beta chain sequence and its context. The sample originates from a study of blood T cell repertoires in COVID-19. Study overall: Acute-phase and convalescent COVID-19 samples originated in the United States, Italy and Spain. Sample material is recorded as cDNA or gDNA derived from T cells, B-cell-depleted T cells, or PBMCs.

Per the original data handling: Amplified reference gene primers provided the basis for estimating nucleated cell counts. Here immunoSEQ multiplex PCR was the method, and the copy in TCRdb shows in-frame clones only, minus some. V, J and clone size derive from that table, while D and trimming were established from the DNA sequence. The table shows 170,000 or so clones, with 80% to 85% occurring only once. The CDR3 sequence is 12 residues long. V was trimmed by 2 bases and J by 5 bases, leaving 5 bases between them. Germline-derived CDR1 and CDR2 are KGHSH and LQKENI. Sequencing input: peripheral blood. The chain joins TRBV18 to TRBJ2-3, with D unclear. This TCR was sampled from an older woman with acute or convalescent COVID-19. The DNA for the CDR3 is TGTGCCAGCTCACCAACGGTAGATACGCAGTATTTT. Protein sequence: CASSPTVDTQYF.